Given below is one TCR beta chain in context. Germline is not matched at one junction end, which may reflect a read error. These data belong to a study of blood T cell repertoires in COVID-19. The V gene's germline CDR1 is SEHNR and CDR2 FQNEAQ (reference sequence). The CDR3 length is 14 residues. Sequencing used immunoSEQ multiplex PCR; TCRdb keeps in-frame clones, though not all of them. The table has 80,000 to 90,000 clones, about four fifths seen once. This TCR was recovered from a woman over 75 with acute or convalescent COVID-19. The chain has TRBV7-9 and TRBJ2-7; unclear D gene. Sequenced sample: peripheral blood. The CDR3 reads CASSLDHRAYEQYF. CDR3 nucleotides: TGTGCCAGCAGTTTAGATCATAGAGCCTACGAGCAGTACTTC.